This T cell receptor beta chain stems from a study of shared clonotypes between healthy human individuals. Overall study context: For every donor, three CD4 naive, three CD4 memory, two CD8 naive and one CD8 memory plates were used. Study-level points and caveats: Generation of non-shared clonotypes was less probable than generation of clonotypes shared by all four donors. Naive subsets tended to show greater estimated richness than memory subsets.

This clone was recorded once. The antigen is unknown. Naive CD8 cells lacked CD45RO and underwent positive selection for CCR7, leaving out terminally differentiated effector memory CD45RA+ cells. This CDR3 has 15 residues. Deletions cut 6 bases from V and 3 bases from J, with 18 bases between. The germline gives CDR1 LNHNV, CDR2 YYDKDF (reference sequence). The authors ran the assay at deep level. The repertoire was sequenced with immunoSEQ multiplex PCR; TCRdb's copy has only in-frame clones and lacks some. Of roughly 1,800,000 clones in the sample, over 85% were seen once. The clonotype originates from a man between 18 and 35 years old in good health. The chain is built from TRBV15 and TRBJ2-7, with D possibly being TRBD2 (5 bases). Sequenced input: naive CD8+ T cells sorted from blood. The CDR3 DNA reads as TGTGCCACCAGTGGAGGAATGGCAGAGCACTACGAGCAGTACTTC. Protein: CATSGGMAEHYEQYF.